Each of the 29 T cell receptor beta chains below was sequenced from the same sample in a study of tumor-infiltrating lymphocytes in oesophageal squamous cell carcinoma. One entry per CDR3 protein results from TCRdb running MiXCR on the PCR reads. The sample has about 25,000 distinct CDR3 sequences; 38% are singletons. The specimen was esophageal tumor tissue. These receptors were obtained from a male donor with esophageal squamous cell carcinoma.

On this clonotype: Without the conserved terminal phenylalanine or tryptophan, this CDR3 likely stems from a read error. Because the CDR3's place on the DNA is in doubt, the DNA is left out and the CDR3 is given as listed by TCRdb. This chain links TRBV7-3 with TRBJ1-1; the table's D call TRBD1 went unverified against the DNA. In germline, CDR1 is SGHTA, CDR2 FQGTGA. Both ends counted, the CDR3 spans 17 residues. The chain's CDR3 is CASSLRLAMGRPSTSAP.

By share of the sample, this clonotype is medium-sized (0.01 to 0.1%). CDR3: CASSRIQGIETQYF. CDR3 nucleotide sequence: TGTGCCAGCAGCCGGATACAGGGTATAGAGACCCAGTACTTC. The rearrangement joins TRBV7-6 to TRBJ2-5, with a tentative D call TRBD1 (6 bases). The ends were cut back, 5 bases at V and 4 bases at J, with 14 bases in the middle. CDR1 SGHVS and CDR2 FNYEAQ come from the germline V gene. The CDR3 runs to 14 residues.

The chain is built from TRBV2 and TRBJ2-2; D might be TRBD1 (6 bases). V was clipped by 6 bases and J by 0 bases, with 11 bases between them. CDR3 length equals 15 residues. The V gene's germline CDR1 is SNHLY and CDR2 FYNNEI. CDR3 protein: CASSDRQANTGELFF. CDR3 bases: TGTGCCAGCAGCGACAGGCAAGCGAACACCGGGGAGCTGTTTTTT.

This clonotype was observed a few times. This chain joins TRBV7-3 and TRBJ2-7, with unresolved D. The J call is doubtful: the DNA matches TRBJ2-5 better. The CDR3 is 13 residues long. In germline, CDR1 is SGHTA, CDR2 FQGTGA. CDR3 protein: CASSRHMGETQYF. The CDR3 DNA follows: TGTGCCAGCAGCCGTCACATGGGAGAGACCCAGTACTTC.

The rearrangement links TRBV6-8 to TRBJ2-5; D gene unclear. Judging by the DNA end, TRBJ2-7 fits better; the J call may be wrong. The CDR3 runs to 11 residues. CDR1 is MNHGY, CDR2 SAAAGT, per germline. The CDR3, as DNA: TGTGCCAGCAAGGCGGCCTACGAGCAGTACTTC. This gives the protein CASKAAYEQYF.

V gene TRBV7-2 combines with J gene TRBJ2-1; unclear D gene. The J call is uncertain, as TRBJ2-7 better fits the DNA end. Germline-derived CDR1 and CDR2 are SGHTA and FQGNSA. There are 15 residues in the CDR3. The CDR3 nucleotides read TGTGCCAGCAGCTTAGAAGGGTATCCTTCCTACGAGCAGTACTTC. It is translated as CASSLEGYPSYEQYF.

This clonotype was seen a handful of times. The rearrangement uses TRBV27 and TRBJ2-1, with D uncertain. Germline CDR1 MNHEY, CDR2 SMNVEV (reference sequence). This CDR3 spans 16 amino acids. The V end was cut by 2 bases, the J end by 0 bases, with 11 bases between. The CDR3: CASSLRASRSYNEQFF. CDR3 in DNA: TGTGCCAGCAGTTTACGGGCCTCGCGCTCCTACAATGAGCAGTTCTTC.

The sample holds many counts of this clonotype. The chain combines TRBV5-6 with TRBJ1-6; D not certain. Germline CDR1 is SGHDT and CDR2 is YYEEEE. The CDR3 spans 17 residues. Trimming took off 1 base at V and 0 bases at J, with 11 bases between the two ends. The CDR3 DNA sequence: TGTGCCAGCAGCTTGCTCGGCGAAGACTCCTATAATTCACCCCTCCACTTT. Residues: CASSLLGEDSYNSPLHF.

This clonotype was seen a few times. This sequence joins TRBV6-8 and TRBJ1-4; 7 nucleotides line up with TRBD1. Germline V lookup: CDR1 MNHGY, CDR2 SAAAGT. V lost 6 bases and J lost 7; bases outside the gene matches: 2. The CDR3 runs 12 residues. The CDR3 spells CASRGDSEKLFF. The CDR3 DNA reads TGTGCCAGCAGAGGGGACAGTGAAAAACTGTTTTTT.

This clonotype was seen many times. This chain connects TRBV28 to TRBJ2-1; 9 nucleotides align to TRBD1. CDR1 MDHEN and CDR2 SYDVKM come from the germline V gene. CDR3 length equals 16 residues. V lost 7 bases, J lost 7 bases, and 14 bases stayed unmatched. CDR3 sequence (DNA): TGTGCCAGCACCCCGCTGGTGGGACAGGGCAGGAATGAGCAGTTCTTC. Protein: CASTPLVGQGRNEQFF.

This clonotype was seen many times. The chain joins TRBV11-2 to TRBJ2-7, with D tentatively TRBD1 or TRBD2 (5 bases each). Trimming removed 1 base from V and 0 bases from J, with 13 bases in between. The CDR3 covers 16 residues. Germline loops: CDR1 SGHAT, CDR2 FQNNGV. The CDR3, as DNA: TGTGCCAGCAGCTTAGGCCCGGGTGGGGGCTCCTACGAGCAGTACTTC. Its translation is CASSLGPGGGSYEQYF.

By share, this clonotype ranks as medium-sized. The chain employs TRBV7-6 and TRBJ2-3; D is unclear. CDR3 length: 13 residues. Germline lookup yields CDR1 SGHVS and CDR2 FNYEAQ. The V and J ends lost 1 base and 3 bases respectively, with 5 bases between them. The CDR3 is CASSLERTDTQYF. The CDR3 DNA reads TGTGCCAGCAGCTTAGAAAGAACAGATACGCAGTATTTT.

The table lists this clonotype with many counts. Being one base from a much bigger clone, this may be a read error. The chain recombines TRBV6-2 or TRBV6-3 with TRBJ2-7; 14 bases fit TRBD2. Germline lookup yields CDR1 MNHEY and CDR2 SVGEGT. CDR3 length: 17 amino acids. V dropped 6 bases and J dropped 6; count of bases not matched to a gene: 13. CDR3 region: CASRAGTSGRKSSEQYF. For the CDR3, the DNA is TGTGCCAGCAGGGCCGGGACTAGCGGGAGAAAGAGTAGCGAGCAGTACTTC.

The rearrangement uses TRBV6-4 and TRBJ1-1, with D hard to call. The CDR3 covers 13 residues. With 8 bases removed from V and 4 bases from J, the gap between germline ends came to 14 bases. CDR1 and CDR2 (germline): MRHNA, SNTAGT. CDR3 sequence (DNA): TGTGCCAGCTCGGGGTACCCGGGCACTGAAGCTTTCTTT. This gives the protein CASSGYPGTEAFF.

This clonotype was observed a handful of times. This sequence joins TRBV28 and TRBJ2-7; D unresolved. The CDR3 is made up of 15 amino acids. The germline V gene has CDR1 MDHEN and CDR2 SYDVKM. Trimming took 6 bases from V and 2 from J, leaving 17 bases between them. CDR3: CASSQHPGQTYEQYF. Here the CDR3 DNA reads TGTGCCAGCAGCCAGCACCCGGGCCAAACCTACGAGCAGTACTTC.

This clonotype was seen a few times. Here the CDR3 reads CASRPNSGYNEQFF. CDR3 nucleotide sequence: TGTGCCAGCAGGCCCAATAGCGGTTACAATGAGCAGTTCTTC. The chain employs TRBV7-6 and TRBJ2-1; TRBD2 is a possible D gene (6 bases). The germline V gene has CDR1 SGHVS and CDR2 FNYEAQ. V lost 6 bases, J lost 4 bases, and 13 bases lay in between. The CDR3 length is 14 residues.

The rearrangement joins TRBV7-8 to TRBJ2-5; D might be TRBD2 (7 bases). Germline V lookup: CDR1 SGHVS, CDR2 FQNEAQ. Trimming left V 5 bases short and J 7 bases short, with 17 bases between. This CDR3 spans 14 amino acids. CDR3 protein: CASSLREGGGTQYF. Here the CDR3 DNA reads TGTGCCAGCAGCCTCAGGGAGGGAGGGGGGACCCAGTACTTC.

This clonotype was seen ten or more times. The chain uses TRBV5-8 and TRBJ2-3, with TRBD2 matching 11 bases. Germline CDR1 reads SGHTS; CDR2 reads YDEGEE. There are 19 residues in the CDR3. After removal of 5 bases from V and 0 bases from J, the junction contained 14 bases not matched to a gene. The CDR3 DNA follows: TGTGCCAGCAGAGGGGCCGCGGGACTAGCGGTCCAAAGCACAGATACGCAGTATTTT. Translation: CASRGAAGLAVQSTDTQYF. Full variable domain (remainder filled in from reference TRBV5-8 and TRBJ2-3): EAGVTQSPTHLIKTRGQQATLRCSPISGHTSVYWYQQALGLGLQFLLWYDEGEERNRGNFPPRFSGRQFPNYSSELNVNALELEDSALYLCASRGAAGLAVQSTDTQYFGPGTRLTVL.

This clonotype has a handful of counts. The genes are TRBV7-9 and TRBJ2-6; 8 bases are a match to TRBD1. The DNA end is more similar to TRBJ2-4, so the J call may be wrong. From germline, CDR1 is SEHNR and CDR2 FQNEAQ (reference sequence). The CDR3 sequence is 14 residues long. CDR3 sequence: CASSLDRGKNIQYF. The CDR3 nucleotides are TGTGCCAGCAGCTTAGACAGGGGGAAAAACATTCAGTACTTC.

The CDR3 here is CASSGTRVDTQYF. Here the CDR3 DNA reads TGTGCCAGCAGCGGGACTAGGGTGGATACGCAGTATTTT. The chain joins TRBV7-3 to TRBJ2-3; 8 bases fit TRBD2. CDR3 length equals 13 residues. CDR1 and CDR2 from the germline V gene are SGHTA and FQGTGA. J gave up 6 bases and V 5 bases, and 4 bases lay outside the gene matches.

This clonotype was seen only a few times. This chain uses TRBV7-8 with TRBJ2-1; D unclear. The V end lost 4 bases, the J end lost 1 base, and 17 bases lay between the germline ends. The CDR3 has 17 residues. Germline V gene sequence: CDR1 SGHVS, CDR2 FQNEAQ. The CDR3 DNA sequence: TGTGCCAGCAGCTATCTGGCCCAACATGGTTCCTACAATGAGCAGTTCTTC. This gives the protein CASSYLAQHGSYNEQFF.

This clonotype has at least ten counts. The CDR3 sequence: CASSVRSRTGLSIINEQFF. In DNA form, the CDR3 reads TGTGCCAGCAGTGTCCGAAGTCGGACAGGGCTTTCAATTATCAATGAGCAGTTCTTC. This rearrangement joins TRBV6-1 to TRBJ2-1; 8 bases line up with TRBD1. CDR3 size: 19 residues. The germline V gene encodes CDR1 MNHNS and CDR2 SASEGT. The V and J ends lost 4 bases and 6 bases, in that order; junction bases with no gene match: 20.

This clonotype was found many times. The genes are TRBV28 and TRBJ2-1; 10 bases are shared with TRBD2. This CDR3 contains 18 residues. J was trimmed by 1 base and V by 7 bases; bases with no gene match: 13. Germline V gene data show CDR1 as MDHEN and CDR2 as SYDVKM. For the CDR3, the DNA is TGTGCCAGCATGGGCCGGCTAGCGGGGGTCGGGTCCTACAATGAGCAGTTCTTC. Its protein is CASMGRLAGVGSYNEQFF.

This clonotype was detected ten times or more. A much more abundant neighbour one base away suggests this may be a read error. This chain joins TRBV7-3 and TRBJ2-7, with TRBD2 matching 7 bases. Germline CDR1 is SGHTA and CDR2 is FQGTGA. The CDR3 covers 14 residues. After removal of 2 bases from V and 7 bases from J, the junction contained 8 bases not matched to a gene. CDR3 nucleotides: TGTGCCAGCAGCTTAGGGGGACTAAGCAATGAGCAGTACTTC. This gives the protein CASSLGGLSNEQYF.

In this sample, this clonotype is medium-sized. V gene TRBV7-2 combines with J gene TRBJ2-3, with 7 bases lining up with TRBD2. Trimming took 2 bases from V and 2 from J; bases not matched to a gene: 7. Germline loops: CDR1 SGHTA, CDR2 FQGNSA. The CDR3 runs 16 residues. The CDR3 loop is CASSLLAGDLTDTQYF. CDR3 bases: TGTGCCAGCAGCTTATTGGCGGGGGATCTCACAGATACGCAGTATTTT.

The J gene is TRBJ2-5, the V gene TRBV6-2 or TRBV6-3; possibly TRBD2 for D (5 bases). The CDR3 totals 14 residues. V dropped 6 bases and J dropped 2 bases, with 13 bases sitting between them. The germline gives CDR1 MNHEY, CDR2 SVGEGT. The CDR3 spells CASSSIGGQETQYF. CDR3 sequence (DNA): TGTGCCAGCAGCAGCATTGGCGGGCAAGAGACCCAGTACTTC.

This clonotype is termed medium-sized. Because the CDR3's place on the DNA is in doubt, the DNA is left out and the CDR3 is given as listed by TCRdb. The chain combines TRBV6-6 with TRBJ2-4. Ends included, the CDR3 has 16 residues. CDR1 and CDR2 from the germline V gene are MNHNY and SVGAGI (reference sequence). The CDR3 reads CASSYVGPQAKNIQYF.

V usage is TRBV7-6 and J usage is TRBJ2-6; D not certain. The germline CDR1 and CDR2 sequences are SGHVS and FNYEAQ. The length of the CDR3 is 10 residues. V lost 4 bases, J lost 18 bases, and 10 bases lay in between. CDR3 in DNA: TGTGCCAGCAGCTCCTTCCGGCGGACTTTC. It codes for CASSSFRRTF.

As DNA, the CDR3 is TGTGCCAGCAGCCGGGGACTAGCGGGAGGAAGTGAGCAGTTCTTC. Translating it yields CASSRGLAGGSEQFF. The chain couples TRBV7-2 to TRBJ2-1; 15 bases align to TRBD2. CDR3 size: 15 residues. The V segment lost 5 bases and the J segment 9 bases; nucleotides outside the gene matches: 5. The germline gives CDR1 SGHTA, CDR2 FQGNSA.